The 15 T cell receptor beta chains in this list originate from one sample, sequenced in a study of cytomegalovirus exposure and HLA in healthy donors. The PCR used 60 Vbeta and 13 Jbeta primers. TCRdb keeps only in-frame clones here, not all; method: immunoSEQ multiplex PCR. Among 90,000 to 110,000 clones, about four fifths were seen once, and the ten largest hold roughly 1.2%. Sequencing used PBMCs. The origin of the receptors is a man aged 40-49 years in good health and CMV-seronegative.

This clone came up a few times. The gene calls are TRBV19 and TRBJ2-1; D is ambiguous. The CDR3 totals 10 residues. Between the trimmed V and J ends, which lost 9 bases and 3 bases, there was a span of 3 bases. In germline, CDR1 is LNHDA, CDR2 SQIVND (reference sequence). The CDR3 region is CASGYNEQFF. DNA of the CDR3: TGTGCCAGCGGCTACAATGAGCAGTTCTTC.

This clone was counted many times. The chain recombines TRBV6-1 with TRBJ2-7; 12 nucleotides line up with TRBD1. Germline values: CDR1 MNHNS, CDR2 SASEGT. The CDR3 length is 15 residues. Trimming at V came to 3 bases and at J to 3 bases, leaving 3 bases not matched to a gene. The CDR3 bases are TGTGCCAGCAGTGAGGGGACAGGGGGCGGCTACGAGCAGTACTTC. Protein sequence: CASSEGTGGGYEQYF.

DNA for the CDR3: TGTGCCAGCAGCTTAGAGTTTGGCAGCTATGGCTACACCTTC. Translating gives CASSLEFGSYGYTF. This rearrangement joins TRBV7-9 to TRBJ1-2; D not resolved. This CDR3 contains 14 residues. The V gene lost 1 base and the J gene lost 4 bases, with 10 bases spanning the gap. CDR1 and CDR2 (germline): SEHNR, FQNEAQ (reference sequence).

The chain has TRBV9 and TRBJ2-1; TRBD2 matches 8 bases. Germline values: CDR1 SGDLS, CDR2 YYNGEE. Trimming cost V 2 bases and J 3 bases; bases outside gene matches: 4. The CDR3 runs to 15 residues. The CDR3, as DNA: TGTGCCAGCAGCGTGACTAGCGATGACTACAATGAGCAGTTCTTC. This encodes CASSVTSDDYNEQFF. Looking up the rest from reference TRBV9 and TRBJ2-1 gives the full variable domain: DSGVTQTPKHLITATGQRVTLRCSPRSGDLSVYWYQQSLDQGLQFLIQYYNGEERAKGNILERFSAQQFPDLHSELNLSSLELGDSALYFCASSVTSDDYNEQFFGPGTRLTVL.

This clone was seen just once. The chain employs TRBV27 and TRBJ2-7; weak D call: TRBD1 (6 bases). Germline CDR1 reads MNHEY; CDR2 reads SMNVEV (reference sequence). V was pared by 5 bases and J by 3 bases, with 17 bases between. The CDR3 has 15 residues. The CDR3 is CASSRTGTTFYEQYF. The DNA for the CDR3 is TGTGCCAGCAGTCGAACCGGGACAACTTTCTACGAGCAGTACTTC.

The rearrangement uses TRBV27 and TRBJ2-3, with a tentative D call TRBD2 (6 bases). Trimming took 0 bases from V and 1 from J, leaving 14 bases between them. CDR1 and CDR2 (germline): MNHEY, SMNVEV (reference sequence). This CDR3 region has 17 residues. The CDR3 sequence is CASSLSRAGGRTDTQYF. CDR3 coding DNA: TGTGCCAGCAGTTTATCTCGGGCTGGAGGGCGCACAGATACGCAGTATTTT.

This chain links TRBV6-5 with TRBJ2-5; no firm D call. This CDR3 has 13 residues. The germline gives CDR1 MNHEY, CDR2 SVGAGI. Trimming took off 7 bases at V and 5 bases at J, with 14 bases between the two ends. The CDR3 spells CASNSGVRETQYF. The DNA of the CDR3 is TGTGCCAGCAACTCTGGAGTGAGGGAGACCCAGTACTTC.

This chain joins TRBV4-1 and TRBJ2-5, with 7 positions matching TRBD1. Germline loops: CDR1 MGHRA, CDR2 YSYEKL. The CDR3 consists of 18 residues. J lost 7 bases, V lost 1 base, and 18 bases had no gene match. Written as DNA, the CDR3 is TGCGCCAGCAGCCAAGCCTCCGTTCGTACAGGGGCCCGTAGGACCCAGTACTTC. Its translation is CASSQASVRTGARRTQYF.

This chain connects TRBV2 to TRBJ2-3; D perhaps matches TRBD2 (5 bases). Germline CDR1 reads SNHLY; CDR2 reads FYNNEI. With 3 bases removed from V and 2 bases from J, the gap between germline ends came to 12 bases. The CDR3 sequence is 15 residues long. This CDR3 is CASSDLGSDTDTQYF. In DNA form, the CDR3 reads TGTGCCAGCAGTGATTTGGGTAGCGACACAGATACGCAGTATTTT.

Only a few counts were recorded for this clone. V and J are TRBV7-9 and TRBJ1-2; the match to TRBD1 covers 8 bases. Germline V lookup: CDR1 SEHNR, CDR2 FQNEAQ (reference sequence). The CDR3 spans 14 residues. J gave up 4 bases and V 5 bases, and 6 bases lay outside the gene matches. CDR3: CASSNQGAGYGYTF. CDR3 bases: TGTGCCAGCAGCAACCAGGGGGCGGGCTATGGCTACACCTTC.

V gene TRBV27 combines with J gene TRBJ1-4, with D tentatively TRBD1 (5 bases). Germline V gene sequence: CDR1 MNHEY, CDR2 SMNVEV (reference sequence). V lost 7 bases and J 1 base, leaving 10 bases between the germline ends. The CDR3 is made up of 14 amino acids. The CDR3 loop is CASTSGLTNEKLFF. The DNA of the CDR3 is TGTGCCAGCACCTCGGGACTAACTAATGAAAAACTGTTTTTT.

J is TRBJ1-1 and V is TRBV2, with 7 bases lining up with TRBD1. The V gene end was trimmed by 1 base and the J gene end by 13 bases; junction bases not matched to a gene: 6. The CDR3 covers 12 residues. Germline assignment: CDR1 SNHLY and CDR2 FYNNEI. The CDR3 nucleotides read TGTGCCAGCAGTGAAGTAGGGACAGTGGGTTTCTTT. Translated, it gives CASSEVGTVGFF.

V and J are TRBV6-5 and TRBJ2-7; D remains ambiguous. V was trimmed by 2 bases and J by 2 bases, leaving 4 bases between them. Germline CDR1 and CDR2: MNHEY and SVGAGI. The CDR3 has 12 amino acids. CDR3 nucleotides: TGTGCCAGCAGTTACGGGCCCTACGAGCAGTACTTC. Its translation is CASSYGPYEQYF.

There are a few counts of this clone. The sample carries other DNA sequences with the same CDR3. V and J are TRBV5-8 and TRBJ2-1, with 8 bases lining up with TRBD2. The V gene end was trimmed by 5 bases and the J gene end by 9 bases; junction bases not matched to a gene: 13. This CDR3 is built from 15 residues. Per germline, CDR1 SGHTS and CDR2 YDEGEE. The CDR3 is CASRPAGARRSEQFF. In DNA, the CDR3 is TGTGCCAGCAGGCCAGCGGGGGCCCGCCGGAGTGAGCAGTTCTTC.

CDR3 in amino acids: CASRGQGFYEQYF. As DNA, the CDR3 is TGTGCCAGCCGGGGACAGGGGTTCTACGAGCAGTACTTC. The gene calls are TRBV19 and TRBJ2-7, with TRBD1 matching over 10 bases. This CDR3 contains 13 residues. Germline CDR1 reads LNHDA; CDR2 reads SQIVND (reference sequence). The trim removed 9 bases at V and 3 bases at J, leaving 5 bases unmatched.